This TCR beta chain was observed in a study of high-grade serous ovarian cancer treatment subgroups. Across the whole study: Each sample yielded on average roughly 7,400 unique TCR beta rearrangements from around 14,000 reads.

As concerns this clone: Antigen: not known.

The assay was immunoSEQ multiplex PCR, and TCRdb's table has in-frame clones only and misses some. The profile shows approximately 40,000 clones, about 80% of them singletons. Tumor samples were taken before definitive surgery or chemotherapy. The CDR3 has 19 amino acids. Germline V lookup: CDR1 SGHRS, CDR2 YFSETQ. V dropped 2 bases and J dropped 4; count of bases not matched to a gene: 16. Overall study results and limits: Same-patient tumor repertoires overlapped at roughly 0.11 to 0.79; different patients barely overlapped.

This clonotype was obtained from a human donor with high-grade serous ovarian cancer. The sample taken for sequencing was tumor tissue. This chain connects TRBV5-1 to TRBJ2-1, with 9 bases that match TRBD2. DNA of the CDR3: TGCGCCAGCAGCTTCCCGATCTCTAGCGGGGTCGCAATTTACAATGAGCAGTTCTTC. This gives the protein CASSFPISSGVAIYNEQFF.